This section outlines one TCR beta chain sequence together with its context. This specimen belongs to a study of shared clonotypes between healthy human individuals. Adult donors, all healthy and HIV-negative, had no recent acute infections or vaccinations. Clones were read by immunoSEQ multiplex PCR, and TCRdb kept only the in-frame ones, dropping some. The sample lists some 79,000 clones; about 65% were seen once. The TCR was taken from a man in his thirties or forties in good health. Sequenced material: memory CD8+ T cells sorted from blood. Stated subset: CD45RO+ cells pooled with CCR7-negative TemRA cells.

CDR3 DNA: TGTGCCAGCAGTGAACATCCCATGCGCCCGGAGAACACTGAAGCTTTCTTT. This translates into CASSEHPMRPENTEAFF. The chain links TRBV25-1 to TRBJ1-1; D uncertain. Deletions cut 2 bases from V and 1 base from J, with 17 bases between. The CDR3 runs 17 residues. The germline CDR1 and CDR2 sequences are MGHDK and SYGVNS.